This T cell receptor beta chain derives from a study of blood T cell repertoires in COVID-19. Study details: The origin of the acute and convalescent COVID-19 samples was the United States, Italy and Spain.

In the authors' methods: Reference gene primers were amplified, and this amplification served to estimate nucleated cell counts. Repertoires were generated with immunoSEQ multiplex PCR, while TCRdb's copy carries only in-frame clones and drops some. V, J and clone size derive from that table, while D and trimming were established from the DNA sequence. Of 200,000 to 250,000 clones in the sample, around nine tenths were seen once. A single count supports this clone. Between the trimmed V and J ends, which lost 2 bases and 0 bases, there was a span of 2 bases. Germline V gene sequence: CDR1 SEHNR, CDR2 FQNEAQ (reference sequence). CDR3 length: 14 amino acids.

This sequence originates from a woman aged 60-75 years with acute or convalescent COVID-19. This chain links TRBV7-9 with TRBJ2-6; D remains unclear. The sequenced sample was peripheral blood. This CDR3 reads CASSLHSGANVLTF. CDR3 DNA sequence: TGTGCCAGCAGCTTACACTCTGGGGCCAACGTCCTGACTTTC.